Presented here are 9 T cell receptor beta chains from one specimen sequenced in a study of T cells in Graves' hyperthyroidism and ophthalmopathy. TCR beta CDR3 region amplification was performed from RNA transcripts. First-round RT-PCR targeting the TCR CDR3 was performed with the HTBI primer set. TCRdb re-derived calls from the multiplex PCR reads in MiXCR, one entry per CDR3 protein. The sample holds a few hundred thousand distinct CDR3 sequences, 12% to 15% seen once. Sequencing used blood. The receptors stem from a woman aged 40 to 55 with Graves' hyperthyroidism.

V gene TRBV20-1 combines with J gene TRBJ2-7, with D possibly TRBD2 on 5 matching bases. V was clipped by 7 bases and J by 3 bases, with 25 bases between them. The germline CDR1 and CDR2 sequences are DFQATT and SNEGSKA (reference sequence). The CDR3 runs 16 residues. CDR3 coding DNA: TGCAGTGTCAGCGCGAGCCCTTGGGGAGCAAGCTACGAGCAGTACTTC. Protein product: CSVSASPWGASYEQYF.

The rearrangement uses TRBV28 and TRBJ2-1, with 8 bases lining up with TRBD2. V lost 9 bases to trimming and J lost 6 bases; unmatched junction nucleotides: 10. CDR3 size: 14 residues. Germline CDR1 MDHEN, CDR2 SYDVKM. In DNA, the CDR3 is TGTGCCAGTAGTCCATCACTAGCGGTCAATGAGCAGTTCTTC. It is translated as CASSPSLAVNEQFF. The full variable domain, with the rest looked up from reference TRBV28 and TRBJ2-1, is DVKVTQSSRYLVKRTGEKVFLECVQDMDHENMFWYRQDPGLGLRLIYFSYDVKMKEKGDIPEGYSVSREKKERFSLILESASTNQTSMYLCASSPSLAVNEQFFGPGTRLTVL.

This clonotype has a count of ten or more. The genes are TRBV18 and TRBJ2-3, with 14 bases fitting TRBD2. The CDR3 has 18 residues. CDR1 is KGHSH, CDR2 LQKENI, per germline. Trimming cost V 3 bases and J 7 bases; bases outside gene matches: 12. CDR3 loop: CASSPTSGLAGEGYTQYF. The CDR3 DNA is TGTGCCAGCTCACCCACCTCGGGACTAGCGGGAGAAGGGTATACGCAGTATTTT.

This clonotype was counted at least ten times. This chain uses TRBV11-2 with TRBJ2-1; 12 nucleotides align to TRBD2. This CDR3 contains 14 residues. The ends lost 8 bases at V and 4 bases at J; junction bases unmatched: 3. Germline V gene sequence: CDR1 SGHAT, CDR2 FQNNGV. Here the CDR3 DNA reads TGTGCCAGCCATCTAGCGGGAGGGTACAATGAGCAGTTCTTC. Translating it yields CASHLAGGYNEQFF.

This clonotype appeared many times. As DNA, the CDR3 is TGCAGCCTATTCCAGCAGGGGGGGACAGAGACCCAGTACTTC. It is translated as CSLFQQGGTETQYF. This chain connects TRBV20-1 to TRBJ2-5; either TRBD1 or TRBD2 may supply D (7 bases each). Germline V gene sequence: CDR1 DFQATT, CDR2 SNEGSKA (reference sequence). The CDR3 extends over 14 amino acids.

This chain uses TRBV20-1 with TRBJ1-5; D call uncertain. V was cut by 1 base and J by 6 bases, with 13 bases left in between. Germline lookup yields CDR1 DFQATT and CDR2 SNEGSKA (reference sequence). The CDR3 is made up of 14 amino acids. The CDR3 loop reads CSARGEEYTQPQHF. CDR3 in DNA: TGCAGTGCTAGAGGGGAGGAATATACTCAGCCCCAGCATTTT.

This clonotype has more than one count but fewer than ten. The chain links TRBV20-1 to TRBJ1-1; D remains unclear. Trimming removed 4 bases from V and 0 bases from J, with 12 bases in between. The germline gives CDR1 DFQATT, CDR2 SNEGSKA (reference sequence). The CDR3 loop spans 14 amino acids. For the CDR3, the DNA is TGCAGTGCTATTAAGGGCAGCATGAACACTGAAGCTTTCTTT. The encoded protein is CSAIKGSMNTEAFF.

The table lists this clonotype with many counts. The V call is TRBV7-3, the J call TRBJ2-1, with D unresolved. CDR1 is SGHTA and CDR2 is FQGTGA in the germline V gene. Deletions cut 7 bases from V and 2 bases from J, with 12 bases between. The CDR3 sequence is 14 residues long. DNA of the CDR3: TGTGCCAGCAAGCGAGACATAACCTACAATGAGCAGTTCTTC. Translating gives CASKRDITYNEQFF. The full variable domain, completed using reference TRBV7-3 and TRBJ2-1, is GAGVSQTPSNKVTEKGKYVELRCDPISGHTALYWYRQSLGQGPEFLIYFQGTGAADDSGLPNDRFFAVRPEGSVSTLKIQRTERGDSAVYLCASKRDITYNEQFFGPGTRLTVL.

V usage is TRBV20-1 and J usage is TRBJ2-5; 8 bases are shared with TRBD2. V lost 6 bases to trimming and J lost 2 bases; unmatched junction nucleotides: 8. Germline CDR1 is DFQATT and CDR2 is SNEGSKA (reference sequence). The length of the CDR3 is 14 residues. CDR3 loop: CSAPRASGQETQYF. The DNA for the CDR3 is TGCAGTGCACCGCGGGCTAGCGGGCAAGAGACCCAGTACTTC.